This T cell receptor beta chain was sequenced during a study of CD8 T cells in ankylosing spondylitis (dated by TCRdb to the late 2010s). Regarding the study in general: The study set out to find disease-linked TCR variants by profiling T cell receptor beta repertoires in ankylosing spondylitis patients and healthy donors. The full study cohort comprised about 25 ankylosing spondylitis patients and 85 to 120 healthy donors. Peripheral blood was sampled, and synovial fluid was additionally collected from ankylosing spondylitis patients. Findings and caveats that apply to the study as a whole: Some TCR beta motif variants had previously been reported in synovial fluid and blood of reactive arthritis patients, which suggested common disease-initiation mechanisms. The disease-linked clones had a CD8+ phenotype and were found at relatively low frequencies in peripheral blood. The disease-linked clones were reported as significantly enriched in matched synovial fluid samples from ankylosing spondylitis patients. Blood from ankylosing spondylitis patients appeared to be characterized by a TCR beta motif made up of under ten highly homologous amino acid variants.

This clonotype was observed many times. The clone's antigen remains unknown. No base qualities exist here, and no much larger clone lies one base off it. The sequencer was an Illumina HiSeq 2500. Quantitative 5'-RACE with molecular barcodes was the method used to prepare the TCR beta libraries. Turning to the authors' computational methods: A new computational method based on a probabilistic model of VDJ rearrangement was used to identify disease-linked TCR variants. The public reads were run again by TCRdb, first through fastp at Q25 and then through MiXCR, and only productive beta chains were kept. CDR3 protein duplicates are merged, each entry listing the most common genes and DNA. These V and J calls originate from TCRdb's pipeline instead of the authors' own analysis. The sample table shows more than 250,000 distinct CDR3 sequences, and about 9.9% are seen once. The top ten constitute roughly 9.2% of the sample.

Sample: blood, either unsorted or a sorted T cell fraction (not recorded which). The clonotype originates from a female donor with ankylosing spondylitis or in good health (not recorded which).

The sequence in DNA is TGTGCCAGCAGTACTATAGCGGGAGCGGACTACGAGCAGTACTTC. Its translation is CASSTIAGADYEQYF. This chain joins TRBV27 to TRBJ2-7; 9 nucleotides in the junction match TRBD2. The CDR3 spans 15 residues, from the cysteine through the phenylalanine. Only the CDR3 DNA is retained, 45 bases long and in frame from the first base. V is cut back by 5 bases and J by 3 bases, with 8 bases in the junction unmatched. Taken from the germline V gene (reference sequence), the CDR1 and CDR2 loops are MNHEY and SMNVEV.